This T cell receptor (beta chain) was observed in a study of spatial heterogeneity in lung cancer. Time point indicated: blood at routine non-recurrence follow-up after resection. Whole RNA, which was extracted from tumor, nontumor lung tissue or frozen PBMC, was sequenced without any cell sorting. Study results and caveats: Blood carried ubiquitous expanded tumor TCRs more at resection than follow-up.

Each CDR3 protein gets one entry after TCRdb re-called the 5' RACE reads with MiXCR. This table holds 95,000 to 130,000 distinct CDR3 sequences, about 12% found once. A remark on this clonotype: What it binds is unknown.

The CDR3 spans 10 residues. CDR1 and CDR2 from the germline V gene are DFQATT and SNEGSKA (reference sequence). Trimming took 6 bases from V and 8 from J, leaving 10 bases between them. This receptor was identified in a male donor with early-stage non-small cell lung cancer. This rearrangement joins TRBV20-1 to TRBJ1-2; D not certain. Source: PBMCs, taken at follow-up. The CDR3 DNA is TGCAGTGCGTCCGTTAGAGGCTACACCTTC. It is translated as CSASVRGYTF.